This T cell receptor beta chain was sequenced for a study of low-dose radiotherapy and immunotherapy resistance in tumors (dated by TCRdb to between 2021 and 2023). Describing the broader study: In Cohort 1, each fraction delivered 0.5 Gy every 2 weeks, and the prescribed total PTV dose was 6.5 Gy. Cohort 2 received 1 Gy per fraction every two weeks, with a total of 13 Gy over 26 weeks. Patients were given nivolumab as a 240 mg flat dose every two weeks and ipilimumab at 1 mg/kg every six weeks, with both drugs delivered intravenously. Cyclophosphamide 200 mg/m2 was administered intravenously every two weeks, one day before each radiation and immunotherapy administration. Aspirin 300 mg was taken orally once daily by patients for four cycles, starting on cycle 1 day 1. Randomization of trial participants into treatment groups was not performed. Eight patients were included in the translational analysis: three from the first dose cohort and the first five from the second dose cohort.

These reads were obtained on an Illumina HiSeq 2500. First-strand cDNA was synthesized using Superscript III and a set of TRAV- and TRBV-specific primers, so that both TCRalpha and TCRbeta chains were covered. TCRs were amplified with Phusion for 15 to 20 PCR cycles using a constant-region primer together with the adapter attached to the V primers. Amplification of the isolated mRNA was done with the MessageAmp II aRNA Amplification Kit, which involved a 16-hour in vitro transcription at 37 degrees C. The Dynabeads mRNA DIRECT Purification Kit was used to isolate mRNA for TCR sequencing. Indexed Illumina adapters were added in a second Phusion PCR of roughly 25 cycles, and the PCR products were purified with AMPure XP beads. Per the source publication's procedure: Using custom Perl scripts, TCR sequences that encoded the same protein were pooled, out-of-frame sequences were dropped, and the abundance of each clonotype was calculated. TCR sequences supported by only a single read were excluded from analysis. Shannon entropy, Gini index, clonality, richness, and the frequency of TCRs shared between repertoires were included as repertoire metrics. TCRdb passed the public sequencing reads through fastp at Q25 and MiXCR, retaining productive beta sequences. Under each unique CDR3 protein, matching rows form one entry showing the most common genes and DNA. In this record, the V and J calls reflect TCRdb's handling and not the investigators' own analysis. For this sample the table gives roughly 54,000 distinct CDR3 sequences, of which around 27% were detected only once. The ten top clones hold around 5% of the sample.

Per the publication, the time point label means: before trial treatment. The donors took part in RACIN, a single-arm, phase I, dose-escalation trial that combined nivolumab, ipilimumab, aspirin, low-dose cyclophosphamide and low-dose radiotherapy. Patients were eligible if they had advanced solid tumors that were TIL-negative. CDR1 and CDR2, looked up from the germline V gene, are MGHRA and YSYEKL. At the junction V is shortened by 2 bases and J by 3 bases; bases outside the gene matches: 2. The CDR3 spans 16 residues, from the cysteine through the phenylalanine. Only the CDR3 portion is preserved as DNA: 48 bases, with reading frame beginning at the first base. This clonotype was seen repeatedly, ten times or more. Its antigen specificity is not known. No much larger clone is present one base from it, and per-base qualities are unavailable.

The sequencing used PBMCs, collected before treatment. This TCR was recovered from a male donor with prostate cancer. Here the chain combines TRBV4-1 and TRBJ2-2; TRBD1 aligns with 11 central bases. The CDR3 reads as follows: CASSQLGQGDTGELFF. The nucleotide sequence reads TGCGCCAGCAGCCAATTGGGACAGGGGGACACCGGGGAGCTGTTTTTT.